These T cell receptor beta chains were read from a single sample in a study of T cell responses to AZD1222 COVID-19 vaccine. Sequencing was performed with immunoSEQ multiplex PCR; in TCRdb, only in-frame clones are kept and a portion is missing. Of some 73,000 clones listed, 75% to 90% were seen once; the top ten hold approximately 8.6%. This material consisted of peripheral blood, taken 28 days after the second AZD1222 dose. The receptors shown here come from an adult who received the AZD1222 COVID-19 vaccine. CDR3s include the opening cysteine and the closing phenylalanine or tryptophan. D genes are given only for firm matches. Part of the rows lack a size; the others show once, few, many or a class for expanded clones.

CDR3 DNA: TGTGCTAGTGGTTCCGGGACGGTTGCTAATGAAAAACTGTTTTTT
CDR3 protein: CASGSGTVANEKLFF
clone size: -
D gene: -
V gene: TRBV12-5
J gene: TRBJ1-4

CDR3 DNA: TGTGCCAGCAGTCCCGCAGGGAATCAGCCCCAGCATTTT
CDR3 protein: CASSPAGNQPQHF
clone size: -
D gene: -
V gene: TRBV27
J gene: TRBJ1-5

CDR3 DNA: TGTGCCAGCAGCGTAAGTGGGATCGGCTACGAGCAGTTCTTC
CDR3 protein: CASSVSGIGYEQFF
clone size: -
D gene: -
V gene: TRBV13
J gene: TRBJ2-1

CDR3 DNA: TGTGCCAGCAGTTACTCGAGTGGTAACAATGAGCAGTTCTTC
CDR3 protein: CASSYSSGNNEQFF
clone size: -
D gene: -
V gene: TRBV6-6
J gene: TRBJ2-1

CDR3 DNA: TGCGCCAGCGGTGGGTGTAACATTCCTAACTATGGCTACACCTTC
CDR3 protein: CASGGCNIPNYGYTF
clone size: few
D gene: -
V gene: TRBV10-1
J gene: TRBJ1-2

CDR3 DNA: TGTGCCAGCAGTTTCGGGGCATCCTACGAGCAGTACTTC
CDR3 protein: CASSFGASYEQYF
clone size: -
D gene: -
V gene: TRBV27
J gene: TRBJ2-7

CDR3 DNA: TGTGCCAGCAGCCCAACGCTAGCGGGGGGCCCCCTCTCCTACAATGAGCAGTTCTTC
CDR3 protein: CASSPTLAGGPLSYNEQFF
clone size: once
D gene: TRBD2
V gene: TRBV7-3
J gene: TRBJ2-1

CDR3 DNA: TGTGCCAGTAGCCCTTATACAGGGGTGAACACTGAAGCTTTCTTT
CDR3 protein: CASSPYTGVNTEAFF
clone size: -
D gene: TRBD1
V gene: TRBV19
J gene: TRBJ1-1

CDR3 DNA: TGTGCCAGCAGCTTACGTCCCTCGGCTAGCGGGAGGGGATACAATGAGCAGTTCTTC
CDR3 protein: CASSLRPSASGRGYNEQFF
clone size: -
D gene: TRBD2
V gene: TRBV7-3
J gene: TRBJ2-1

CDR3 DNA: TGTGCCAGCAGCTTAGATCTAGGGGATAACACCGGGGAGCTGTTTTTT
CDR3 protein: CASSLDLGDNTGELFF
clone size: -
D gene: -
V gene: TRBV11-3
J gene: TRBJ2-2

CDR3 DNA: TGTGCCAGCAGCTTAGTCCCCGGACAGGGGAAGGTAGATACGCAGTATTTT
CDR3 protein: CASSLVPGQGKVDTQYF
clone size: -
D gene: TRBD1
V gene: TRBV11-2
J gene: TRBJ2-3

CDR3 DNA: TGTGCCAGCAGCACCCCCGGGACAGGGTTCCCAGATACGCAGTATTTT
CDR3 protein: CASSTPGTGFPDTQYF
clone size: -
D gene: TRBD1
V gene: TRBV13
J gene: TRBJ2-3

CDR3 DNA: TGTGCCAGCCGGGGGACAGGGCCTAATTCACCCCTCCACTTT
CDR3 protein: CASRGTGPNSPLHF
clone size: -
D gene: TRBD1
V gene: TRBV9
J gene: TRBJ1-6

CDR3 DNA: TGTGCCAGCAGTGAGTCGGGCGTCTCCTACAATGAGCAGTTCTTC
CDR3 protein: CASSESGVSYNEQFF
clone size: -
D gene: -
V gene: TRBV6-1
J gene: TRBJ2-1

CDR3 DNA: TGTGCCAGCAGCTTAACCGGAAACACCATATATTTT
CDR3 protein: CASSLTGNTIYF
clone size: -
D gene: -
V gene: TRBV7-3
J gene: TRBJ1-3

CDR3 DNA: TGTGCCAGCAGTTACCCGCACGCCAATCAGCCCCAGCATTTT
CDR3 protein: CASSYPHANQPQHF
clone size: -
D gene: -
V gene: TRBV6-2/TRBV6-3
J gene: TRBJ1-5

CDR3 DNA: TGTGCCAGCAGTTACTCGACTGCCTACGAGCAGTACTTC
CDR3 protein: CASSYSTAYEQYF
clone size: -
D gene: -
V gene: TRBV6-2/TRBV6-3
J gene: TRBJ2-7

CDR3 DNA: TGTGCCAGCGCTCGGGACAGGGGCAACTACGAGCAGTACTTC
CDR3 protein: CASARDRGNYEQYF
clone size: once
D gene: TRBD1
V gene: TRBV19
J gene: TRBJ2-7

CDR3 DNA: TGTGCCACCAGCAGAGATGGGGGACAGGGTTCTGGAGAGACCCAGTACTTC
CDR3 protein: CATSRDGGQGSGETQYF
clone size: once
D gene: TRBD1
V gene: TRBV15
J gene: TRBJ2-5

CDR3 DNA: TGTGCCAGCAGCTTAAAAATGGCGAGCACAGATACGCAGTATTTT
CDR3 protein: CASSLKMASTDTQYF
clone size: -
D gene: -
V gene: TRBV5-4
J gene: TRBJ2-3

CDR3 DNA: TGTGCCAGCAGCAGGGGACTAGCGGAAAGCACAGATACGCAGTATTTT
CDR3 protein: CASSRGLAESTDTQYF
clone size: once
D gene: TRBD2
V gene: TRBV7-3
J gene: TRBJ2-3

CDR3 DNA: TGTGCCAGCAGTCCTAAGCTAGGGGGCGCCGGGGATGGGTATGGCTACACCTTC
CDR3 protein: CASSPKLGGAGDGYGYTF
clone size: -
D gene: TRBD1
V gene: TRBV3-1/TRBV3-2
J gene: TRBJ1-2

CDR3 DNA: TGTGCCAGCAGTTTAGGAAACACAGATACGCAGTATTTT
CDR3 protein: CASSLGNTDTQYF
clone size: -
D gene: -
V gene: TRBV12-3/TRBV12-4
J gene: TRBJ2-3

CDR3 DNA: TGTGCCAGCAGCTTAAGTCGGGGGCCCCGATTTAATACGCAGTATTTT
CDR3 protein: CASSLSRGPRFNTQYF
clone size: -
D gene: -
V gene: TRBV7-2
J gene: TRBJ2-3

CDR3 DNA: TGTGCCAGCACCCCCCGGGAAGCAGGGGGGTTCCACACTGAAGCTTTCTTT
CDR3 protein: CASTPREAGGFHTEAFF
clone size: -
D gene: TRBD1
V gene: TRBV2
J gene: TRBJ1-1

CDR3 DNA: TGTGCCAGTAGTATAGAAGCGTCGGCCTACAATGAGCAGTTCTTC
CDR3 protein: CASSIEASAYNEQFF
clone size: -
D gene: -
V gene: TRBV19
J gene: TRBJ2-1

CDR3 DNA: TGCGCCAGCAGCCAAGCGGGGGCAGGGGCACACACTGAAGCTTTCTTT
CDR3 protein: CASSQAGAGAHTEAFF
clone size: -
D gene: -
V gene: TRBV4-1
J gene: TRBJ1-1

CDR3 DNA: TGTGCCAGCAGTAAGACCCGACAGAGGAACACTGAAGCTTTCTTT
CDR3 protein: CASSKTRQRNTEAFF
clone size: once
D gene: -
V gene: TRBV6-5
J gene: TRBJ1-1

CDR3 DNA: TGTGCCAGCAGCTTAGACAGGGGGCGCTCAGAAGCTTTCTTT
CDR3 protein: CASSLDRGRSEAFF
clone size: -
D gene: TRBD1
V gene: TRBV7-2
J gene: TRBJ1-1

CDR3 DNA: TGTGCCAGCAGCCAGGACCGCGGGGCAGTGGAAAAACTGTTTTTT
CDR3 protein: CASSQDRGAVEKLFF
clone size: -
D gene: -
V gene: TRBV11-1
J gene: TRBJ1-4

CDR3 DNA: TGTGCCACCAGTCCCGGGACAGGGAGCTCCTACAATGAGCAGTTCTTC
CDR3 protein: CATSPGTGSSYNEQFF
clone size: -
D gene: TRBD1
V gene: TRBV24-1
J gene: TRBJ2-1

CDR3 DNA: TGTGCCAGCAGCCCCCTAGCGGGGACCTACAATGAGCAGTTCTTC
CDR3 protein: CASSPLAGTYNEQFF
clone size: -
D gene: TRBD2
V gene: TRBV11-3
J gene: TRBJ2-1

CDR3 DNA: TGTGCCAGCTCAAGGGTGAACACTGAAGCTTTCTTT
CDR3 protein: CASSRVNTEAFF
clone size: -
D gene: -
V gene: TRBV18
J gene: TRBJ1-1

CDR3 DNA: TGTGCCACCAGTGATGCCGCCGGGACGCCTAACAATGAGCAGTTCTTC
CDR3 protein: CATSDAAGTPNNEQFF
clone size: -
D gene: -
V gene: TRBV24-1
J gene: TRBJ2-1

CDR3 DNA: TGTGCCTCCCAGGGTAGCGGGGGATTAGATACGCAGTATTTT
CDR3 protein: CASQGSGGLDTQYF
clone size: -
D gene: TRBD2
V gene: TRBV28
J gene: TRBJ2-3

CDR3 DNA: TGCAGCGTTACCTCCGGCGGAATGAACACTGAAGCTTTCTTT
CDR3 protein: CSVTSGGMNTEAFF
clone size: -
D gene: -
V gene: TRBV29-1
J gene: TRBJ1-1

CDR3 DNA: TGTGCCAGCAGCGTAGACGGAGGGACAGGCGGGAGTAATTCACCCCTCCACTTT
CDR3 protein: CASSVDGGTGGSNSPLHF
clone size: -
D gene: TRBD1
V gene: TRBV9
J gene: TRBJ1-6

CDR3 DNA: TGTGCCAGCAGCTTGGCAGGGGGCGGGGAGCTGTTTTTT
CDR3 protein: CASSLAGGGELFF
clone size: -
D gene: TRBD1
V gene: TRBV5-6
J gene: TRBJ2-2

CDR3 DNA: TGTGCCAGCAGCTTAGGGGGGGTTTCCTCCTTCCGCTACACCTTC
CDR3 protein: CASSLGGVSSFRYTF
clone size: -
D gene: -
V gene: TRBV7-9
J gene: TRBJ1-2